Below are 29 T cell receptor beta chains sequenced from a single sample in a study of T cells in Graves' hyperthyroidism and ophthalmopathy. RNA transcripts provided the source from which TCR beta CDR3 regions were amplified. During a first-round RT-PCR of the TCR CDR3, the HTBI primer set was used. TCRdb redid the calling of the multiplex PCR reads with MiXCR, one entry per CDR3 protein. The sample lists under 350,000 distinct CDR3 sequences, approximately 15% occurring once. The specimen sequenced was blood. These receptor sequences come from an older woman with Graves' ophthalmopathy.

The CDR3 protein is CASSQGTSGGTDTQHF. CDR3 nucleotide sequence: TGCGCCAGCAGCCAGGGGACTAGCGGGGGCACAGATACGCAGCATTTT. The chain recombines TRBV4-3 with TRBJ2-3, with a tentative D call TRBD1 (6 bases). The J call may not be correct, given that the DNA end is closer to TRBJ1-5. Per germline, CDR1 LGHNA and CDR2 YSLEER. This CDR3 is 16 amino acids long.

The chain joins TRBV11-2 to TRBJ2-2, with D possibly matching TRBD2 (6 bases). The germline V gene encodes CDR1 SGHAT and CDR2 FQNNGV. The germline V and J ends were trimmed by 3 bases and 5 bases, with 10 bases remaining between them. This CDR3 spans 14 amino acids. The CDR3 DNA reads as TGTGCCAGCAGCTTCGGCCGGGGGACCGGGGAGCTGTTTTTT. Encoded protein: CASSFGRGTGELFF.

This clonotype was seen more than once but under ten times. The chain combines TRBV13 with TRBJ2-6; 8 bases are shared with TRBD2. From germline, CDR1 is PRHDT and CDR2 FYEKMQ (reference sequence). Unmatched junction bases numbered 8, after V lost 1 base and J lost 0 bases. This CDR3 contains 19 residues. CDR3 bases: TGTGCCAGCAGCTTAGAACCTAGCGGGCTTAGCTCTGGGGCCAACGTCCTGACTTTC. Amino acid sequence: CASSLEPSGLSSGANVLTF.

Many counts were recorded for this clonotype. The chain carries TRBV6-2 or TRBV6-3 and TRBJ2-7; 7 positions match TRBD1. Germline V gene lookup returns CDR1 MNHEY and CDR2 SVGEGT. The CDR3 covers 14 residues. The trim removed 6 bases at V and 1 base at J, leaving 6 bases unmatched. DNA of the CDR3: TGTGCCAGCAGGTACCGGGACAGATCCTACGAGCAGTACTTC. It yields the protein CASRYRDRSYEQYF.

This clonotype was counted at least ten times. The chain has TRBV7-2 and TRBJ2-7; 16 bases are a match to TRBD2. This CDR3 spans 18 amino acids. The junction had 11 bases not matched to a gene; V was cut back by 3 bases and J by 6 bases. Per the germline V gene, CDR1 is SGHTA and CDR2 is FQGNSA. CDR3 nucleotide sequence: TGTGCCAGCAGCTTCCCGGGACTAGCGGGAGGGCCTGGGGTCGAGCAGTACTTC. As protein: CASSFPGLAGGPGVEQYF.

The rearrangement uses TRBV6-6 and TRBJ2-3; no definite D call. This CDR3 contains 15 residues. Trimming took 0 bases from V and 4 from J, leaving 11 bases between them. Germline CDR1 reads MNHNY; CDR2 reads SVGAGI (reference sequence). The CDR3 nucleotides are TGTGCCAGCAGTTACTCGGCGGCTACACCAGATACGCAGTATTTT. Its protein product is CASSYSAATPDTQYF.

This clonotype was seen at least ten times. The CDR3 protein is CSARPRAGSSPLHF. DNA of the CDR3: TGCAGTGCTAGACCCCGAGCAGGGAGTTCACCCCTCCACTTT. The chain uses TRBV20-1 and TRBJ1-6; D is perhaps TRBD1 (5 bases). Trimming cost V 2 bases and J 9 bases, with 14 bases left between them. There are 14 residues in the CDR3. The germline gives CDR1 DFQATT, CDR2 SNEGSKA (reference sequence).

V is TRBV20-1 and J is TRBJ1-3, with D uncertain. CDR3 length: 12 amino acids. Germline-derived CDR1 and CDR2 are DFQATT and SNEGSKA (reference sequence). V was clipped by 6 bases and J by 1 base, with 7 bases between them. The CDR3 spells CSAGLSGNTIYF. The CDR3 DNA reads TGCAGTGCCGGGCTTTCTGGAAACACCATATATTTT.

V gene TRBV7-9 combines with J gene TRBJ2-3; 7 bases match TRBD1. Germline-derived CDR1 and CDR2 are SEHNR and FQNEAQ (reference sequence). The CDR3 totals 14 residues. The junction had 7 bases not matched to a gene; V was cut back by 10 bases and J by 0 bases. CDR3 bases: TGTGCCAACAGAAGACAGGGTAGCACAGATACGCAGTATTTT. Its protein is CANRRQGSTDTQYF.

The gene calls are TRBV7-2 and TRBJ2-2, with D maybe TRBD2 (7 bases). This CDR3 spans 14 amino acids. CDR1 is SGHTA, CDR2 FQGNSA, per germline. Trimming left V 3 bases short and J 7 bases short, with 12 bases between. CDR3 bases: TGTGCCAGCAGCTTCCGGGGGGCGATCGGGGAGCTGTTTTTT. This translates into CASSFRGAIGELFF.

The V gene is TRBV9, the J gene TRBJ2-7, with 9 positions matching TRBD1. The CDR3 spans 15 residues. V dropped 2 bases and J dropped 3; count of bases not matched to a gene: 6. Germline V gene data show CDR1 as SGDLS and CDR2 as YYNGEE. The CDR3 reads CASSVGTGSYYEQYF. Written as DNA, the CDR3 is TGTGCCAGCAGCGTGGGGACAGGGAGCTACTACGAGCAGTACTTC.

V and J are TRBV2 and TRBJ2-7; TRBD2 matches at 7 bases. With 2 bases clipped from V and 0 bases from J, the junction kept 4 bases outside the gene matches. Germline V lookup: CDR1 SNHLY, CDR2 FYNNEI. This CDR3 spans 15 amino acids. The CDR3 loop is CASSEFQRGSYEQYF. CDR3 nucleotide sequence: TGTGCCAGCAGTGAATTCCAGCGGGGCTCCTACGAGCAGTACTTC. Full variable domain (missing parts from reference TRBV2 and TRBJ2-7): EPEVTQTPSHQVTQMGQEVILRCVPISNHLYFYWYRQILGQKVEFLVSFYNNEISEKSEIFDDQFSVERPDGSNFTLKIRSTKLEDSAMYFCASSEFQRGSYEQYFGPGTRLTVT.

This clonotype was detected only once. The chain uses TRBV6-1 and TRBJ1-1; the match to TRBD1 covers 7 bases. This CDR3 has 15 residues. Germline V gives CDR1 MNHNS, CDR2 SASEGT. V was pared by 6 bases and J by 4 bases, with 11 bases of the junction left unmatched. The CDR3 DNA reads as TGTGCCAGCAGACCCCGACAGGGTTTGGGCACTGAAGCTTTCTTT. Residues: CASRPRQGLGTEAFF.

This clonotype was seen a few times. This rearrangement joins TRBV5-1 to TRBJ2-1, with 9 bases aligning to TRBD2. The CDR3 has 15 amino acids. V gave up 6 bases and J gave up 4 bases; unmatched junction bases: 8. Per germline, CDR1 SGHRS and CDR2 YFSETQ. The CDR3 sequence: CASTSRTSEYNEQFF. The CDR3, as DNA: TGCGCCAGCACCTCGAGGACTAGCGAATACAATGAGCAGTTCTTC.

V usage is TRBV7-2 and J usage is TRBJ2-5; no definite D call. Germline V gene lookup returns CDR1 SGHTA and CDR2 FQGNSA. The CDR3 has 15 residues. Trimming removed 5 bases from V and 4 bases from J, with 17 bases in between. The CDR3, as DNA: TGTGCCAGCAGCAAGACGTCCCGGGCTACAGAGACCCAGTACTTC. Translated: CASSKTSRATETQYF.

A few counts support this clonotype. The chain employs TRBV19 and TRBJ2-5; D uncertain. Germline assignment: CDR1 LNHDA and CDR2 SQIVND (reference sequence). The CDR3 loop spans 15 amino acids. Trimming stripped 3 bases from V and 0 bases from J, with 11 bases between. The CDR3 region has the DNA TGTGCCAGTAGTATTGCCTACATCCACCAAGAGACCCAGTACTTC. Translation gives CASSIAYIHQETQYF. The full variable domain, rest sourced from reference TRBV19 and TRBJ2-5, is DGGITQSPKYLFRKEGQNVTLSCEQNLNHDAMYWYRQDPGQGLRLIYYSQIVNDFQKGDIAEGYSVSREKKESFPLTVTSAQKNPTAFYLCASSIAYIHQETQYFGPGTRLLVL.

The chain employs TRBV4-1 and TRBJ1-2; 7 bases line up with TRBD1. V shed 2 bases and J 0 bases; nucleotides not matched to a gene: 3. The CDR3 has 15 amino acids. Germline V gives CDR1 MGHRA, CDR2 YSYEKL. CDR3 DNA: TGCGCCAGCAGCCAACCGACAGGGCCTAACTATGGCTACACCTTC. It encodes CASSQPTGPNYGYTF.

This clonotype has more than one count but fewer than ten. The gene calls are TRBV5-1 and TRBJ2-5; the D is unclear. Germline V gene lookup returns CDR1 SGHRS and CDR2 YFSETQ. V was trimmed by 0 bases and J by 1 base, leaving 7 bases between them. The CDR3 contains 14 residues. The chain's CDR3 is CASSLVSIQETQYF. The CDR3 region has the DNA TGCGCCAGCAGCTTGGTCTCTATCCAAGAGACCCAGTACTTC.

This clonotype was observed many times. The chain combines TRBV28 with TRBJ2-3; 7 bases line up with TRBD1. The V and J ends lost 8 bases and 5 bases, in that order; junction bases with no gene match: 7. Looked up from germline, CDR1 is MDHEN and CDR2 is SYDVKM. The CDR3 runs to 13 residues. The DNA for the CDR3 is TGTGCCAGCCACGGACAGGCAATAGATACGCAGTATTTT. This encodes CASHGQAIDTQYF.

CDR3 DNA sequence: TGTGCCAGCAGCGCGAGTCTGGGCGGGGAGCTGTTTTTT. Translated: CASSASLGGELFF. This chain joins TRBV28 and TRBJ2-2; the D is unclear. Germline-derived CDR1 and CDR2 are MDHEN and SYDVKM. The CDR3 is made up of 13 amino acids. V shed 6 bases and J shed 7 bases, with 12 bases lying between them.

This clonotype was seen repeatedly, ten times or more. The chain uses TRBV5-1 and TRBJ1-6, with TRBD1 identical over 12 bases. V lost 3 bases, J lost 9 bases, and 1 base stayed unmatched. CDR1 SGHRS and CDR2 YFSETQ come from the germline V gene. CDR3 length: 14 residues. CDR3 nucleotides: TGCGCCAGCAGCTCGGGACAGGGGGCTTCACCCCTCCACTTT. This codes for CASSSGQGASPLHF.

This clonotype was seen ten or more times. J is TRBJ1-5 and V is TRBV20-1, with D maybe TRBD1 (5 bases). Looked up from germline, CDR1 is DFQATT and CDR2 is SNEGSKA (reference sequence). The CDR3 is 13 amino acids. Trimming pared 2 bases from V and 5 bases from J, leaving 10 bases between. The chain's CDR3 is CSARIAGDQPQHF. DNA of the CDR3: TGCAGTGCTAGAATTGCGGGGGATCAGCCCCAGCATTTT.

This clonotype appeared many times. The genes are TRBV5-1 and TRBJ1-1, with 7 bases that match TRBD1. The V segment lost 4 bases and the J segment 6 bases; nucleotides outside the gene matches: 9. This CDR3 is 14 amino acids long. Germline V lookup: CDR1 SGHRS, CDR2 YFSETQ. The CDR3 region has the DNA TGCGCCAGCAGCCGGAACGACAGGGTCCCTGAAGCTTTCTTT. It specifies CASSRNDRVPEAFF.

The V and J genes are TRBV28 and TRBJ1-5, with a tentative D call TRBD1 (5 bases). Trimming shortened V by 10 bases and J by 6 bases, and 19 bases separated the two germline ends. CDR1 and CDR2 from the germline V gene are MDHEN and SYDVKM. This CDR3 region has 14 residues. This chain's CDR3 is CATKRGARGQPQHF. CDR3 nucleotides: TGTGCCACCAAGAGAGGGGCGCGGGGTCAGCCCCAGCATTTT.

The chain carries TRBV27 and TRBJ2-5; TRBD1 matches 9 bases. This CDR3 comprises 14 residues. Trimming at V came to 8 bases and at J to 4 bases, leaving 8 bases not matched to a gene. Germline V gene sequence: CDR1 MNHEY, CDR2 SMNVEV (reference sequence). CDR3 loop: CASLGTGKGETQYF. CDR3 coding DNA: TGTGCCAGCCTAGGGACAGGGAAGGGAGAGACCCAGTACTTC.

There are a few counts of this clonotype. The rearrangement joins TRBV3-1 to TRBJ1-5; D is unclear. Germline lookup yields CDR1 LGHDT and CDR2 YNNKEL (reference sequence). The CDR3 has 13 residues. V lost 3 bases, J lost 8 bases, and 11 bases lay in between. CDR3 sequence (DNA): TGTGCCAGCAGCCAGAGGGAGCAGGAGCCCCAGCATTTT. Translated, it gives CASSQREQEPQHF. The full variable domain, with the rest looked up from reference TRBV3-1 and TRBJ1-5, is DTAVSQTPKYLVTQMGNDKSIKCEQNLGHDTMYWYKQDSKKFLKIMFSYNNKELIINETVPNRFSPKSPDKAHLNLHINSLELGDSAVYFCASSQREQEPQHFGDGTRLSIL.

This chain links TRBV19 with TRBJ2-7; D is unresolved. The CDR3 loop spans 13 amino acids. CDR1 is LNHDA, CDR2 SQIVND, per germline (reference sequence). V was clipped by 1 base and J by 4 bases, with 8 bases between them. The CDR3 is CASSIALQYEQYF. The CDR3 region has the DNA TGTGCCAGTAGTATAGCGCTGCAGTACGAGCAGTACTTC. The whole variable domain, filled in from reference TRBV19 and TRBJ2-7, reads DGGITQSPKYLFRKEGQNVTLSCEQNLNHDAMYWYRQDPGQGLRLIYYSQIVNDFQKGDIAEGYSVSREKKESFPLTVTSAQKNPTAFYLCASSIALQYEQYFGPGTRLTVT.

The rearrangement links TRBV24-1 to TRBJ2-3, with TRBD1 matching over 7 bases. CDR3 length equals 13 residues. Germline trimming cut 7 bases from V and 1 base from J; bases unmatched to any gene: 1. CDR1 and CDR2 from the germline V gene are KGHDR and SFDVKD. CDR3 amino acids: CATRDRGTDTQYF. The DNA for the CDR3 is TGTGCCACCAGAGACAGGGGCACAGATACGCAGTATTTT.

This clonotype has at least ten counts. The chain joins TRBV5-1 to TRBJ2-7; D perhaps matches TRBD2 (6 bases). The germline V gene encodes CDR1 SGHRS and CDR2 YFSETQ. Trimming shortened V by 4 bases and J by 2 bases, and 16 bases separated the two germline ends. There are 15 residues in the CDR3. As DNA, the CDR3 is TGCGCCAGCAGCGGGCAAGCGGGCAGCACCTACGAGCAGTACTTC. Its translation is CASSGQAGSTYEQYF.